This entry is about one T cell receptor (beta chain). Trimming shortened V by 5 bases and J by 1 base, and 11 bases separated the two germline ends. The CDR3 consists of 13 residues. Germline assignment: CDR1 SQVTM and CDR2 ANQGSEA. In the authors' methods: Estimation of nucleated cell counts was performed using reference gene primer amplification. Assay used: immunoSEQ multiplex PCR; TCRdb lists only in-frame clones, some missing. V and J calls and clone size come straight from that table; D and trimming were deduced from the DNA. The sample records about 230,000 clones, 65% to 90% being singletons. The sample is drawn from a study of blood T cell repertoires in COVID-19. Study-level information: Whether acute or convalescent, the COVID-19 samples came from the United States, Italy and Spain. PBMCs, B-cell-depleted T cells, or T cells were the source of the cDNA or gDNA that made up the material.

This TCR was sampled from a woman aged 50 to 60 with acute or convalescent COVID-19. Material: peripheral blood. The chain is built from TRBV29-1 and TRBJ2-5, with unresolved D. The chain's CDR3 is CSVRNSPQETQYF. CDR3 bases: TGCAGCGTTAGAAACAGTCCCCAAGAGACCCAGTACTTC.